This T cell receptor (beta chain) was retrieved from a study of blood T cell repertoires in COVID-19. Study information: Collection of acute and convalescent COVID-19 samples took place in the United States, Italy and Spain.

The method was immunoSEQ multiplex PCR; TCRdb's version includes in-frame clones alone and lacks a portion of them. The sample holds just over 350,000 clones; about 90% are singletons and the top ten take roughly 3%. There are a few counts of this clone. Study members were between 18 and 89 years old and lived in fewer than 30 US regions. Cohort placement rested on clinical history that participants reported themselves. The source is a woman aged 25 to 39 who had recovered from COVID-19. Sequenced sample: PBMCs or T cells enriched from blood (not recorded which).

CDR3 loop: CASSLAGTGREVTEAFF. The CDR3 DNA follows: TGCGCCAGCAGCTTGGCAGGGACAGGGAGGGAGGTCACTGAAGCTTTCTTT. The chain has TRBV5-1 and TRBJ1-1; the match to TRBD1 covers 9 bases. CDR1 is SGHRS and CDR2 is YFSETQ in the germline V gene. The CDR3 is 17 amino acids. Germline trimming cut 0 bases from V and 4 bases from J; bases unmatched to any gene: 10.